This T cell receptor (beta chain) originates from a study of neoadjuvant anti-PD-1 for oral cavity cancer. Study-level information: Patients without progression got a fourth dose around day 43. Overall study results and limits: Higher pretreatment blood Treg/Th17 ratios correlated with higher pretreatment blood and lower post-treatment tumor TCRbeta clonality. Only a few patients per response group were TCR-analyzed; validation needed.

As for this clone: Its antigen is unknown.

Profiled with immunoSEQ multiplex PCR; TCRdb holds only in-frame clones, not every one. The sample yields 5,500 to 7,000 clones, 50% to 60% seen once. The time point was: after neoadjuvant nivolumab, at surgical resection. The patients had HPV-negative, locally advanced oral cavity squamous cell carcinoma. V was trimmed by 0 bases and J by 2 bases, leaving 7 bases between them. The CDR3 is 14 residues long. Germline values: CDR1 LNHNV, CDR2 YYDKDF (reference sequence). This chain joins TRBV15 and TRBJ2-5; the D is unclear. This specimen was tumor tissue, taken after nivolumab (anti-PD-1) treatment. This clonotype was obtained from a person between 40 and 80 years old with oral cavity squamous cell carcinoma. The CDR3 is CATSRDIGQETQYF. The CDR3, as DNA: TGTGCCACCAGCAGAGATATCGGGCAAGAGACCCAGTACTTC.